The rows below give T cell receptor beta chains drawn from one sample of a study of shared clonotypes between healthy human individuals. Only in-frame clones appear in the TCRdb table, and some are missing; sequencing was by immunoSEQ multiplex PCR. Of a few hundred thousand clones in the sample, 50% to 80% were seen once. Sequencing was carried out using memory CD4+ T cells sorted from blood. The receptors stem from a man aged 30 to 45 in good health. CDR3s include the opening cysteine and the closing phenylalanine or tryptophan. Fields, in order: V gene, J gene, D gene, clone size, CDR3 protein, CDR3 DNA. D genes are given only for firm matches. Clone size is not always given. Where it is, it says once, few, many or a class for expanded clones.

TRBV30,TRBJ1-2,-,-,CAWFAYPSGYTF,TGTGCCTGGTTTGCCTACCCATCTGGCTACACCTTC
TRBV2,TRBJ2-1,-,-,CASSEAGGRSYNEQFF,TGTGCCAGCAGTGAAGCGGGAGGCCGCTCCTACAATGAGCAGTTCTTC
TRBV5-5,TRBJ2-7,TRBD2,-,CASSLGAAGDYEQYF,TGTGCCAGCAGCCTAGGGGCAGCGGGGGACTACGAGCAGTACTTC
TRBV27,TRBJ2-5,TRBD2,-,CASSLGLAGGKTQYF,TGTGCCAGCAGTTTAGGGCTAGCGGGAGGCAAGACCCAGTACTTC
TRBV11-3,TRBJ2-3,-,few,CASSLDTGDTQYF,TGTGCCAGCAGCTTAGATACGGGGGATACGCAGTATTTT
TRBV7-8,TRBJ2-5,TRBD1,-,CASSPGQTQETQYF,TGTGCCAGCAGCCCGGGACAGACTCAAGAGACCCAGTACTTC
TRBV6-5,TRBJ2-7,-,-,CASSYQRTFPYEQYF,TGTGCCAGCAGTTACCAGAGGACATTCCCCTACGAGCAGTACTTC
TRBV18,TRBJ2-7,TRBD1,-,CASSPRGQTNYEQYF,TGTGCCAGCTCACCACGGGGACAGACCAACTACGAGCAGTACTTC
TRBV19,TRBJ1-4,-,-,CASSIGGLQNEKLFF,TGTGCCAGTAGTATCGGGGGGCTACAGAATGAAAAACTGTTTTTT
TRBV7-8,TRBJ2-3,-,-,CATARGTDTQYF,TGTGCCACCGCCCGAGGCACAGATACGCAGTATTTT
TRBV7-6,TRBJ2-7,-,-,CASSRDGTYEQYF,TGTGCCAGCAGCCGGGACGGTACCTACGAGCAGTACTTC
TRBV14,TRBJ2-1,-,-,CASSRSQGHNEQFF,TGTGCCAGCAGCCGGTCTCAGGGCCACAATGAGCAGTTCTTC
TRBV6-1,TRBJ2-7,-,-,CASSEWTVGQYF,TGTGCCAGCAGTGAATGGACAGTCGGGCAGTACTTC
TRBV27,TRBJ2-3,-,few,CASGRASSTDTQYF,TGTGCCAGCGGCCGGGCTTCTAGCACAGATACGCAGTATTTT
TRBV25-1,TRBJ2-5,-,few,CASSDLEEGWETQYF,TGTGCCAGCAGTGATTTGGAGGAGGGGTGGGAGACCCAGTACTTC
TRBV5-6,TRBJ2-5,TRBD2,-,CASSIIAGGQETQYF,TGTGCCAGCAGCATAATAGCGGGAGGACAAGAGACCCAGTACTTC
TRBV7-9,TRBJ2-3,-,-,CASGKGDTQYF,TGTGCCAGCGGAAAGGGAGATACGCAGTATTTT
TRBV28,TRBJ1-2,-,-,CASSRAGYGYTF,TGTGCCAGCAGTAGGGCAGGCTATGGCTACACCTTC
TRBV11-3,TRBJ2-1,TRBD2,-,CASSLGSGKYNEQFF,TGTGCCAGCAGCTTAGGTAGCGGGAAATACAATGAGCAGTTCTTC
TRBV2,TRBJ2-4,TRBD1,-,CASSVTGKAKNIQYF,TGTGCCAGCAGTGTGACAGGGAAGGCCAAAAACATTCAGTACTTC